Shown below are 10 T cell receptor beta chains from a single sample sequenced in a study of shared clonotypes between healthy human individuals. Clones were sequenced by immunoSEQ multiplex PCR, and TCRdb holds only the in-frame ones, with some missing. The repertoire holds about 2.4 million clones, with under 95% as singletons. The sequencing input was naive CD4+ T cells from PBMCs. As to subset: CD45RA+ positively selected. The source of these receptors is a young man in good health. Some clones in this sample may be carry-over from other donors' samples.

The chain carries TRBV28 and TRBJ2-7; the match to TRBD2 covers 10 bases. V lost 7 bases, J lost 1 base, and 7 bases stayed unmatched. The CDR3 is 15 residues long. Looked up from germline, CDR1 is MDHEN and CDR2 is SYDVKM. The CDR3 DNA sequence: TGTGCCAGCAATGATCCGACTAGCGGGTCCTACGAGCAGTACTTC. It translates to CASNDPTSGSYEQYF.

The genes are TRBV6-4 and TRBJ2-3, with 12 bases lining up with TRBD1. J lost 5 bases, V lost 5 bases, and 8 bases had no gene match. CDR3 length equals 16 residues. Germline V lookup: CDR1 MRHNA, CDR2 SNTAGT. CDR3 nucleotides: TGTGCCAGCAGTCTGGCCGGGACAGGGGGCGTAGATACGCAGTATTTT. Translating it yields CASSLAGTGGVDTQYF.

Comment on this clone: Other DNA sequences from this sample encode an identical CDR3 as well. The J gene is TRBJ2-5, the V gene TRBV11-2; D is uncertain. Looked up from germline, CDR1 is SGHAT and CDR2 is FQNNGV. The CDR3 is 13 amino acids. V shed 4 bases and J shed 2 bases, with 8 bases lying between them. The CDR3 DNA reads TGTGCCAGCAGCTCAGGACCGCAAGAGACCCAGTACTTC. The encoded protein is CASSSGPQETQYF.

This chain joins TRBV9 and TRBJ2-1; D might be TRBD1 (6 bases). From germline, CDR1 is SGDLS and CDR2 YYNGEE. The CDR3 spans 15 residues. V was cut by 3 bases and J by 7 bases, with 17 bases left in between. CDR3 nucleotide sequence: TGTGCCAGCAGCGCCGGGACACAGGAAGTGAATGAGCAGTTCTTC. Translating gives CASSAGTQEVNEQFF. Combining the CDR3 with reference TRBV9 and TRBJ2-1 gives the whole variable domain DSGVTQTPKHLITATGQRVTLRCSPRSGDLSVYWYQQSLDQGLQFLIQYYNGEERAKGNILERFSAQQFPDLHSELNLSSLELGDSALYFCASSAGTQEVNEQFFGPGTRLTVL.

The chain uses TRBV9 and TRBJ1-1; D possibly corresponds to TRBD1 (6 bases). Looked up from germline, CDR1 is SGDLS and CDR2 is YYNGEE. This CDR3 contains 17 residues. Trimming took 0 bases from V and 1 from J, leaving 16 bases between them. The CDR3: CASSVGTGTVSNTEAFF. CDR3 DNA: TGTGCCAGCAGCGTAGGTACAGGGACGGTTTCGAACACTGAAGCTTTCTTT.

The CDR3 DNA reads as TGTGCCAGCAGCTTAGGCCGAAGGGCTAGCGGGAGTTTCGAGACCCAGTACTTC. Encoded protein: CASSLGRRASGSFETQYF. This chain links TRBV11-2 with TRBJ2-5; TRBD2 matches at 10 bases. Trimming cost V 1 base and J 5 bases; bases outside gene matches: 13. The germline V gene encodes CDR1 SGHAT and CDR2 FQNNGV. CDR3 size: 18 residues.

The V call is TRBV30, the J call TRBJ1-2; D not certain. The CDR3 loop spans 12 amino acids. The V end lost 3 bases, the J end lost 2 bases, and 7 bases lay between the germline ends. Germline-derived CDR1 and CDR2 are GTSNPN and SVGIG (reference sequence). The CDR3 reads CAWSSGNYGYTF. CDR3 DNA sequence: TGTGCCTGGAGCAGCGGGAACTATGGCTACACCTTC.

V usage is TRBV5-1 and J usage is TRBJ1-4; D is unresolved. Trimming removed 2 bases at V and 7 bases at J, with 15 bases between. Per the germline V gene, CDR1 is SGHRS and CDR2 is YFSETQ. The CDR3 loop spans 15 amino acids. The CDR3 sequence is CASSLSAVSGEKLFF. The CDR3 DNA follows: TGCGCCAGCAGCTTATCCGCCGTAAGCGGTGAAAAACTGTTTTTT. The complete variable domain, with remaining parts taken from reference TRBV5-1 and TRBJ1-4, reads KAGVTQTPRYLIKTRGQQVTLSCSPISGHRSVSWYQQTPGQGLQFLFEYFSETQRNKGNFPGRFSGRQFSNSRSEMNVSTLELGDSALYLCASSLSAVSGEKLFFGSGTQLSVL.

Worth noting for this clone: This same CDR3 is encoded by further DNA sequences in the sample. The chain recombines TRBV10-1 with TRBJ2-7; 9 bases match TRBD1. Germline V gene sequence: CDR1 WNHNN, CDR2 SYGVQD (reference sequence). Trimming at V came to 3 bases and at J to 1 base, leaving 1 base not matched to a gene. The CDR3 sequence is 14 residues long. This CDR3 is CASSEGTGSYEQYF. Here the CDR3 DNA reads TGCGCCAGCAGTGAAGGGACAGGGTCCTACGAGCAGTACTTC.

The chain joins TRBV6-1 to TRBJ2-3; 14 bases line up with TRBD2. The CDR3 covers 15 residues. CDR1 is MNHNS, CDR2 SASEGT, per germline. With 6 bases clipped from V and 1 base from J, the junction kept 0 bases outside the gene matches. The DNA for the CDR3 is TGTGCCAGCAGGGGACTAGCGGGGGGCACAGATACGCAGTATTTT. Its protein product is CASRGLAGGTDTQYF.